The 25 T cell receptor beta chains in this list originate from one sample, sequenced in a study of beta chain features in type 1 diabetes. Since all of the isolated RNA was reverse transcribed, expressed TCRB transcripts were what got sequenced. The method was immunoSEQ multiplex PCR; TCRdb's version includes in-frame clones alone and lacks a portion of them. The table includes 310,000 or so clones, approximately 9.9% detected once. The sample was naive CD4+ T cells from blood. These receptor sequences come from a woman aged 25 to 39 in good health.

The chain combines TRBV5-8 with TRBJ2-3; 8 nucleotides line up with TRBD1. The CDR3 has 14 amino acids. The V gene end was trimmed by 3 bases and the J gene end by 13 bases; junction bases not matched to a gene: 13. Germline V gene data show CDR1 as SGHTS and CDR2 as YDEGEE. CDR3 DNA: TGTGCCAGCAGCTCTGGACAGGGTCTGCGGCGGAAGTATTTT. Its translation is CASSSGQGLRRKYF.

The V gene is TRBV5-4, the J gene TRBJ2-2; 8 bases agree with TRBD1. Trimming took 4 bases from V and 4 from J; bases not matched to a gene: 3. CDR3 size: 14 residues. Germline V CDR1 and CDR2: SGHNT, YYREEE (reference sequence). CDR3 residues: CASSIQGVTGELFF. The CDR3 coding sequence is TGTGCCAGCAGCATACAGGGGGTCACCGGGGAGCTGTTTTTT.

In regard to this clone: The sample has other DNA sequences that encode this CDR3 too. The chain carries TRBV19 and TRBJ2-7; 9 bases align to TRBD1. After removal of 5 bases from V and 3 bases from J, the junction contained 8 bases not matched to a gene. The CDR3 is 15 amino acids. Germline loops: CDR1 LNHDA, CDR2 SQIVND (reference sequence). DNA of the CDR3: TGTGCCAGTAGTTCCCCGGGACAGGGAAGCTACGAGCAGTACTTC. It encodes CASSSPGQGSYEQYF.

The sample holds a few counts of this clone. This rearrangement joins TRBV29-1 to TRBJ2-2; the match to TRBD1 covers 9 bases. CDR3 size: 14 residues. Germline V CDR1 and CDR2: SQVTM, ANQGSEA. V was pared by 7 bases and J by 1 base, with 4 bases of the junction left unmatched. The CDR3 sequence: CSGRTGVNTGELFF. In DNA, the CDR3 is TGCAGCGGACGGACAGGGGTGAACACCGGGGAGCTGTTTTTT.

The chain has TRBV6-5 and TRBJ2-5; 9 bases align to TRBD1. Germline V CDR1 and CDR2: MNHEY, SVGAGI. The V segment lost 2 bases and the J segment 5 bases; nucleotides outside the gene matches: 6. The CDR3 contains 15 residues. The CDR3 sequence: CASSYGTGSQETQYF. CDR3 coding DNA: TGTGCCAGCAGTTACGGGACAGGGTCCCAGGAGACCCAGTACTTC.

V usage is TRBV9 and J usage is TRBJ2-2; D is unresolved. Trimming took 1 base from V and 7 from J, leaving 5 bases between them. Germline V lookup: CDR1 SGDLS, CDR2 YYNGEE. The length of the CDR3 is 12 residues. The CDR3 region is CASSVTDGELFF. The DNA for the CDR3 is TGTGCCAGCAGCGTAACTGACGGGGAGCTGTTTTTT.

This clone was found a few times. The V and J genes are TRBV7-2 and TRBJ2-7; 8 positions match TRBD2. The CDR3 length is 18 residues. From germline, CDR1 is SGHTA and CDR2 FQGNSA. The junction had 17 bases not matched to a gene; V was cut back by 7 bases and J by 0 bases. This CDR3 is CASMVGGRTFRGSYEQYF. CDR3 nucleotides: TGTGCCAGCATGGTGGGCGGGAGGACCTTTCGGGGCTCCTACGAGCAGTACTTC.

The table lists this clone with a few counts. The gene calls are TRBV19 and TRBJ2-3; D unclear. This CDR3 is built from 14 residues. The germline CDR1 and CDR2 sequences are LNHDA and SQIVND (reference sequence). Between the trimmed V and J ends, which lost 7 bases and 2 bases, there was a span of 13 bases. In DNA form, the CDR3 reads TGTGCCAGTACCCTCGGAGAGAACACAGATACGCAGTATTTT. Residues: CASTLGENTDTQYF.

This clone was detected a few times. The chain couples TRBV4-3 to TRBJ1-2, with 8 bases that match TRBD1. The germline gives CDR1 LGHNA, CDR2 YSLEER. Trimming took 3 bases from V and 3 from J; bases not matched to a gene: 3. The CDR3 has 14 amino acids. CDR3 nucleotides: TGCGCCAGCAGCCACCTACAGGGGGACTATGGCTACACCTTC. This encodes CASSHLQGDYGYTF.

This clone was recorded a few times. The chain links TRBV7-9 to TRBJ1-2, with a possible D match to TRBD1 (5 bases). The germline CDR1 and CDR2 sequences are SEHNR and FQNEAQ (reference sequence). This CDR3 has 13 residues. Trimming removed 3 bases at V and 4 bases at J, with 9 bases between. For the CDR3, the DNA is TGTGCCAGCAGCTTGAACAGGCCCTATGGCTACACCTTC. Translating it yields CASSLNRPYGYTF.

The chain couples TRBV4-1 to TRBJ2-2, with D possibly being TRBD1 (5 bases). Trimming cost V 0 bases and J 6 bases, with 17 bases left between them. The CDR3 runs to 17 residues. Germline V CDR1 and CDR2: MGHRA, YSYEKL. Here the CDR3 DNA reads TGCGCCAGCAGCCAAGATAGGGGCCATCCGGCCCCCGGGGAGCTGTTTTTT. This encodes CASSQDRGHPAPGELFF.

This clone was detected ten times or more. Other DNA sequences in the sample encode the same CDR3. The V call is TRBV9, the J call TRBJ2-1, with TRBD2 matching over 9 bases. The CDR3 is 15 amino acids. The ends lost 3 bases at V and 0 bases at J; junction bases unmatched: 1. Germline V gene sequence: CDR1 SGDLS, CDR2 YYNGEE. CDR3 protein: CASSGSGSSYNEQFF. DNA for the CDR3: TGTGCCAGCAGCGGTAGCGGGAGCTCCTACAATGAGCAGTTCTTC.

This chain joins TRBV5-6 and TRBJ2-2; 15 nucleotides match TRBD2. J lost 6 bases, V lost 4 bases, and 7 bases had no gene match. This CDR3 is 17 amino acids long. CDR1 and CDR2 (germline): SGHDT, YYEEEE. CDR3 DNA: TGTGCCAGCAGCCGGACTAGCGGGAGGGCCGACGCCGGGGAGCTGTTTTTT. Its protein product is CASSRTSGRADAGELFF.

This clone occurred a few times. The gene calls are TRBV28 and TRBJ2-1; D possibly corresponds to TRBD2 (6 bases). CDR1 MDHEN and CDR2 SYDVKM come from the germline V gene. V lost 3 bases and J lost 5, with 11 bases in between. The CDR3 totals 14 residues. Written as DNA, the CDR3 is TGTGCCAGCAGTTTGGCTAGCGTCGACAATGAGCAGTTCTTC. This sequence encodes CASSLASVDNEQFF.

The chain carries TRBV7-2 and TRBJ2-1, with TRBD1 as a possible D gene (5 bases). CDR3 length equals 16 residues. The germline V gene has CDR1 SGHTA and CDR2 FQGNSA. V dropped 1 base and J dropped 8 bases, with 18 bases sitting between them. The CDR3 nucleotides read TGTGCCAGCAGCTTAGTCGGCTGGGAATCCAGGGATGAGCAGTTCTTC. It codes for CASSLVGWESRDEQFF. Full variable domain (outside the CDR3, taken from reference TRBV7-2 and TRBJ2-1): GAGVSQSPSNKVTEKGKDVELRCDPISGHTALYWYRQSLGQGLEFLIYFQGNSAPDKSGLPSDRFSAERTGGSVSTLTIQRTQQEDSAVYLCASSLVGWESRDEQFFGPGTRLTVL.

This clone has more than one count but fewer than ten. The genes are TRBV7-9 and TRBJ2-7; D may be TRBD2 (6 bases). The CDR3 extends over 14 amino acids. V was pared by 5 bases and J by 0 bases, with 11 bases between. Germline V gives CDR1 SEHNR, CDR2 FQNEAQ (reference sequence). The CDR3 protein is CASSNTGGSYEQYF. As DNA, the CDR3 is TGTGCCAGCAGCAACACCGGGGGCTCCTACGAGCAGTACTTC.

The CDR3 DNA reads TGCGCCAGCAGCCAAGGAAGGGCTAGCGGGCCCCCCTACGAGCAGTACTTC. As protein: CASSQGRASGPPYEQYF. The genes are TRBV4-1 and TRBJ2-7, with 8 nucleotides matching TRBD2. The CDR3 has 17 residues. Losses at the gene ends were 1 base for V and 2 bases for J; bases not matched to a gene: 10. Germline V gives CDR1 MGHRA, CDR2 YSYEKL.

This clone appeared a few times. The chain's CDR3 is CASSLREGDQPQHF. CDR3 sequence (DNA): TGTGCCAGCTCCCTCAGGGAGGGAGATCAGCCCCAGCATTTT. This rearrangement joins TRBV18 to TRBJ1-5, with a possible D match to TRBD1 (5 bases). Germline CDR1 is KGHSH and CDR2 is LQKENI. V gave up 6 bases and J gave up 5 bases, with 14 bases separating them. This CDR3 is built from 14 residues.

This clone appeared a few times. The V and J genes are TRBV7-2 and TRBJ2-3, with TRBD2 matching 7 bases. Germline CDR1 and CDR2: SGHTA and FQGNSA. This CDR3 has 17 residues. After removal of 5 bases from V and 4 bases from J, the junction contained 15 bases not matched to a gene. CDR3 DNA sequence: TGTGCCAGCAGCCTCCGGGGTGGGAGGGCCAGTGCAGATACGCAGTATTTT. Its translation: CASSLRGGRASADTQYF.

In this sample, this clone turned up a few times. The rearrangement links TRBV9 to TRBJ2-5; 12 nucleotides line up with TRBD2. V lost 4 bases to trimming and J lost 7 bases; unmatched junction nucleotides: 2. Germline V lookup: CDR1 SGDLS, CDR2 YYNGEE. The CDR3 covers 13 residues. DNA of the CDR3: TGTGCCAGCAGCCCGGGACTAGCGGGGACCCAGTACTTC. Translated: CASSPGLAGTQYF.

CDR3 loop: CATSRVPFGGNYGYTF. In nucleotides, the CDR3 is TGTGCCACCAGCAGAGTTCCCTTCGGAGGGAACTATGGCTACACCTTC. This sequence joins TRBV15 and TRBJ1-2; D not certain. Germline CDR1 is LNHNV and CDR2 is YYDKDF (reference sequence). The CDR3 consists of 16 residues. V lost 1 base to trimming and J lost 2 bases, with 14 bases between them.

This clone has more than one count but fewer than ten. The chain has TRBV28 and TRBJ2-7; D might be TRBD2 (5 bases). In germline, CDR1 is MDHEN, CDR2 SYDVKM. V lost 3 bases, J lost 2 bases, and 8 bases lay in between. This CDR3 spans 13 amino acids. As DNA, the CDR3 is TGTGCCAGCAGTTTGAGGGCAGCCTACGAGCAGTACTTC. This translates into CASSLRAAYEQYF.

The CDR3 bases are TGTGCCAGCAGTTACTCAGCACCCATGAACACTGAAGCTTTCTTT. Its translation is CASSYSAPMNTEAFF. The chain combines TRBV6-5 with TRBJ1-1; D gene ambiguous. CDR1 is MNHEY, CDR2 SVGAGI, per germline. This CDR3 spans 15 amino acids. V was trimmed by 0 bases and J by 0 bases, leaving 8 bases between them.

The CDR3 DNA sequence: TGTGCCAGCAACACAGGGAGGAACACTGAAGCTTTCTTT. Translated: CASNTGRNTEAFF. J is TRBJ1-1 and V is TRBV27; D might be TRBD1 (6 bases). Germline V gives CDR1 MNHEY, CDR2 SMNVEV (reference sequence). This CDR3 contains 13 residues. V lost 7 bases and J lost 1, with 10 bases in between.

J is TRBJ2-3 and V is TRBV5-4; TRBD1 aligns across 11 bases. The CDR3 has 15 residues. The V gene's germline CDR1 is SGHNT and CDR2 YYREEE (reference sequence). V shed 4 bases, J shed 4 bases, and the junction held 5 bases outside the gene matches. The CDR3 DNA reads TGTGCCAGCAGCACGACGGGACAGGGGGCAGATACGCAGTATTTT. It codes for CASSTTGQGADTQYF.